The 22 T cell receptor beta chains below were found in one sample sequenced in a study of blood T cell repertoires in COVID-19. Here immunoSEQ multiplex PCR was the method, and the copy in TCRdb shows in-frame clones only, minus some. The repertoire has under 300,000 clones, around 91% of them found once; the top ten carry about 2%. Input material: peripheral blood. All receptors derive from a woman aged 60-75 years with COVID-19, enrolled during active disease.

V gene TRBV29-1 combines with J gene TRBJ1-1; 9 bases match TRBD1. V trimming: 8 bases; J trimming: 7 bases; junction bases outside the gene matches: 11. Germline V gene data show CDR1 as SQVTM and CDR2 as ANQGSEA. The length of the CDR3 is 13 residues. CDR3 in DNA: TGCAGCACCCAACCGACAGGGGGATATGAAGCTTTCTTT. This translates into CSTQPTGGYEAFF.

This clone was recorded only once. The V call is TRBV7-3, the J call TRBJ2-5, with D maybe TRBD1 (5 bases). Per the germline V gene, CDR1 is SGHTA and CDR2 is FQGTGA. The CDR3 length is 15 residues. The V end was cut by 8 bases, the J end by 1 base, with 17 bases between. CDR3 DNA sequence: TGTGCCAGCGCCGAAATCCCTGGGGCCCAAGAGACCCAGTACTTC. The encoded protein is CASAEIPGAQETQYF.

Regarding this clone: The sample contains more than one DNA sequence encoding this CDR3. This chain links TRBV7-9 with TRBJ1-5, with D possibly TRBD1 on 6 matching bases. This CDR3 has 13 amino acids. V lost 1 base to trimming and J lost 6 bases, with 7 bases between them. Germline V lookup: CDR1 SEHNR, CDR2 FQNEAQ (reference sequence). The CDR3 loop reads CASSLEGGQPQHF. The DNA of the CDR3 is TGTGCCAGCAGCTTAGAAGGGGGTCAGCCCCAGCATTTT. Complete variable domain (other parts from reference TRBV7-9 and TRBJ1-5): DTGVSQNPRHKITKRGQNVTFRCDPISEHNRLYWYRQTLGQGPEFLTYFQNEAQLEKSRLLSDRFSAERPKGSFSTLEIQRTEQGDSAMYLCASSLEGGQPQHFGDGTRLSIL.

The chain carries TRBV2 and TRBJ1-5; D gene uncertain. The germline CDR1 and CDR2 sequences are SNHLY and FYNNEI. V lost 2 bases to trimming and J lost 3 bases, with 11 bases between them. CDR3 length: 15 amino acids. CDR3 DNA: TGTGCCAGCAGTGAAAGCTCACGGTACAATCAGCCCCAGCATTTT. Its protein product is CASSESSRYNQPQHF.

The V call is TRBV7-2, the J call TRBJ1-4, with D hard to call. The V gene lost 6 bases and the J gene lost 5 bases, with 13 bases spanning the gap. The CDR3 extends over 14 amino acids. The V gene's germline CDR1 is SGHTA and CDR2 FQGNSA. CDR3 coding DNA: TGTGCCAGCAGTACTGCGACTACGAATGAAAAACTGTTTTTT. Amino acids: CASSTATTNEKLFF.

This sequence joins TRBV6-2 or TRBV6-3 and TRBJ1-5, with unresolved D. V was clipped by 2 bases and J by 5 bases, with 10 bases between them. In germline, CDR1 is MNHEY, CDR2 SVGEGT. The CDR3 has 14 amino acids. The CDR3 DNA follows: TGTGCCAGCAGTTACAGTGGAGGGCATCAGCCCCAGCATTTT. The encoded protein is CASSYSGGHQPQHF.

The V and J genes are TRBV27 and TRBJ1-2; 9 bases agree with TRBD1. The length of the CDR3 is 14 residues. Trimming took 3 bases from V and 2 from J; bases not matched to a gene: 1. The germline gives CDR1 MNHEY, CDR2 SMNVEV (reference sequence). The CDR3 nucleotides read TGTGCCAGCAGTTTGGGGACAGGGAACTATGGCTACACCTTC. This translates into CASSLGTGNYGYTF.

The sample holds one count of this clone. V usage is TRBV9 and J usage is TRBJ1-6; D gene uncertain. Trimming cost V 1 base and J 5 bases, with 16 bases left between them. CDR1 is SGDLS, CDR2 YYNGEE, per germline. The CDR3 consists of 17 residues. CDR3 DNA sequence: TGTGCCAGCAGCGTAACTGCACGTGCGAGGGATAATTCACCCCTCCACTTT. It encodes CASSVTARARDNSPLHF. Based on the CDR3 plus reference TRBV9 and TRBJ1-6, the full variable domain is DSGVTQTPKHLITATGQRVTLRCSPRSGDLSVYWYQQSLDQGLQFLIQYYNGEERAKGNILERFSAQQFPDLHSELNLSSLELGDSALYFCASSVTARARDNSPLHFGNGTRLTVT.

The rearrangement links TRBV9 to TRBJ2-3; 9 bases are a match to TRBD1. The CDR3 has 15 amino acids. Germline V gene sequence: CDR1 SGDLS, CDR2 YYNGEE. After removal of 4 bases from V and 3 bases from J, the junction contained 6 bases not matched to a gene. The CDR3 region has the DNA TGTGCCAGCAGCCCCCGACAGGGGGGGACAGATACGCAGTATTTT. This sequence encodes CASSPRQGGTDTQYF.

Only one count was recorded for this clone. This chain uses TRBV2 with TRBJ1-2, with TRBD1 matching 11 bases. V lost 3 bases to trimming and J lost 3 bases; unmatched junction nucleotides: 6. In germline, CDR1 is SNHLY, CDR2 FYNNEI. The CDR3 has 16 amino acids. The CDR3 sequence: CASSDHWTGGHYGYTF. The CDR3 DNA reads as TGTGCCAGCAGTGACCATTGGACAGGGGGCCACTATGGCTACACCTTC.

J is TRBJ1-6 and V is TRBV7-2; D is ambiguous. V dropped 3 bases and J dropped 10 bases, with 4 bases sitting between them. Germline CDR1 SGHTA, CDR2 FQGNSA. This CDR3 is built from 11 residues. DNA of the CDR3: TGTGCCAGCAGCTTGCGGTCACCCCTCCACTTT. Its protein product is CASSLRSPLHF.

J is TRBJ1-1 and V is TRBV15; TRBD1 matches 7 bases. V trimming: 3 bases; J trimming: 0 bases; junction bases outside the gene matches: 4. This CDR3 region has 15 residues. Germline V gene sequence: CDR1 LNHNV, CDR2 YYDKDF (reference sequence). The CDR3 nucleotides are TGTGCCACCAGCAGGGACAGGAGGATGAACACTGAAGCTTTCTTT. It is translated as CATSRDRRMNTEAFF.

In nucleotides, the CDR3 is TGCGCCAGCAGCGTAGGCCCCCAGGACTCCTATAATTCACCCCTCCACTTT. This encodes CASSVGPQDSYNSPLHF. The rearrangement joins TRBV4-1 to TRBJ1-6; no reliable D call. Germline lookup yields CDR1 MGHRA and CDR2 YSYEKL. This CDR3 has 17 residues. Trimming cost V 5 bases and J 0 bases, with 14 bases left between them.

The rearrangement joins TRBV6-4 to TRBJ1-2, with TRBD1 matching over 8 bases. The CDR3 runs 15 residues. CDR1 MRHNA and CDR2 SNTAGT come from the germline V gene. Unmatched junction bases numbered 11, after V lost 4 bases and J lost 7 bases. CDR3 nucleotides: TGTGCCAGCAGTGCCCAGACAGGGGAGGATAGTGGCTACACCTTC. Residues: CASSAQTGEDSGYTF.

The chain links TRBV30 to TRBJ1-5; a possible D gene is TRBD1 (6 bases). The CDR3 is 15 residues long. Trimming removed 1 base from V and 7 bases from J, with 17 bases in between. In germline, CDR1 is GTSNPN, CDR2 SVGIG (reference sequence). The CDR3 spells CAWSGVGGREQPQHF. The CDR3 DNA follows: TGTGCCTGGAGTGGCGTGGGGGGGCGAGAGCAGCCCCAGCATTTT. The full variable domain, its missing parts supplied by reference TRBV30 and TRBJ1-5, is SQTIHQWPATLVQPVGSPLSLECTVEGTSNPNLYWYRQAAGRGLQLLFYSVGIGQISSEVPQNLSASRPQDRQFILSSKKLLLSDSGFYLCAWSGVGGREQPQHFGDGTRLSIL.

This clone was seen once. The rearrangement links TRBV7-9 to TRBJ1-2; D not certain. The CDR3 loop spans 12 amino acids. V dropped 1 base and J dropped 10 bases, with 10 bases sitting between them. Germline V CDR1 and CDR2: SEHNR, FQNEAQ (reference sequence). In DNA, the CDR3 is TGTGCCAGCAGCTTAGGGCCTCCCCCCTACACCTTC. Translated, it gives CASSLGPPPYTF.

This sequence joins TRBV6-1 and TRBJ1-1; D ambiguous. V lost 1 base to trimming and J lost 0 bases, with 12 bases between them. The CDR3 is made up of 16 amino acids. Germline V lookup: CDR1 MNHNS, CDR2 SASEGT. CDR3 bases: TGTGCCAGCAGTGAAGGGGCAGGAACCATGAACACTGAAGCTTTCTTT. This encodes CASSEGAGTMNTEAFF.

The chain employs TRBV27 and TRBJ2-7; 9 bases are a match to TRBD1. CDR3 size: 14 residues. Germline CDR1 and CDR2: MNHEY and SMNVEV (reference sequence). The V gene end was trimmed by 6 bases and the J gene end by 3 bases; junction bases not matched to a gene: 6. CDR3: CASSWTGENYEQYF. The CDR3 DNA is TGTGCCAGCAGCTGGACAGGGGAGAACTACGAGCAGTACTTC.

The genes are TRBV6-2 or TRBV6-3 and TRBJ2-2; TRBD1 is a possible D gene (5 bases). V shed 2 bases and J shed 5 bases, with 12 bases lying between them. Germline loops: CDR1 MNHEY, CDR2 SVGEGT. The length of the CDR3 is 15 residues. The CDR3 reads CASSYRQGGTGELFF. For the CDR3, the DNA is TGTGCCAGCAGTTACAGGCAGGGTGGTACCGGGGAGCTGTTTTTT.

CDR3 sequence reads: CASSQTGRGYTF. The CDR3 region has the DNA TGTGCCAGCAGCCAGACAGGTCGCGGCTACACCTTC. The genes are TRBV5-6 and TRBJ1-2, with a weak D call TRBD1 (6 bases). The germline CDR1 and CDR2 sequences are SGHDT and YYEEEE. This CDR3 spans 12 amino acids. Trimming took off 4 bases at V and 8 bases at J, with 12 bases between the two ends.

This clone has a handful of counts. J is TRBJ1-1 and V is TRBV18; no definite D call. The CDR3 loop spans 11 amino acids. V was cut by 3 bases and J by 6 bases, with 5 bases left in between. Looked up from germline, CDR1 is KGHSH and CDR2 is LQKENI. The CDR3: CASSPRAEAFF. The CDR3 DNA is TGTGCCAGCTCACCGCGCGCTGAAGCTTTCTTT. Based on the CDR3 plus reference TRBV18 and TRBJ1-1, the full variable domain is NAGVMQNPRHLVRRRGQEARLRCSPMKGHSHVYWYRQLPEEGLKFMVYLQKENIIDESGMPKERFSAEFPKEGPSILRIQQVVRGDSAAYFCASSPRAEAFFGQGTRLTVV.

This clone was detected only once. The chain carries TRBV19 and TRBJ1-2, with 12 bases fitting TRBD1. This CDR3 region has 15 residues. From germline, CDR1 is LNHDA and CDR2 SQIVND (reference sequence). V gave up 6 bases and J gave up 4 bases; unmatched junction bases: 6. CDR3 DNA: TGTGCCAGTAGGGGGACAGGGGGCGCGGGCTATGGCTACACCTTC. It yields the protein CASRGTGGAGYGYTF.